The following is a T cell receptor (beta chain) sequence with its context. Its antigen is undetermined. The CDR3 is 13 amino acids. Germline values: CDR1 SQVTM, CDR2 ANQGSEA. V was pared by 4 bases and J by 4 bases, with 13 bases between. Library preparation for TCR beta used quantitative 5'-RACE with molecular barcodes. TCRdb re-derived calls from the 5' RACE reads in MiXCR, one entry per CDR3 protein. Of around 770,000 distinct CDR3 sequences in the sample, around 11% are singletons; the top ten hold about 0.49%. The data were taken from a study of CD8 T cells in ankylosing spondylitis. Study-wide findings and caveats: Relatively scarce in peripheral blood, disease-linked clones were CD8+. One TCR beta motif, made up of fewer than 10 highly homologous variants, appeared characteristic of ankylosing spondylitis blood. Past research had described some motif variants in reactive arthritis synovial fluid and blood. Reportedly, disease-linked clones are significantly enriched in ankylosing spondylitis patients' matched synovial fluid.

This sequence originates from a male donor with ankylosing spondylitis. The chain combines TRBV29-1 with TRBJ1-2; no reliable D call. Material for sequencing was blood, either unsorted or a sorted T cell fraction (not recorded which). The CDR3, as DNA: TGCAGCGTTGTGAGGGATACTATCTATGGCTACACCTTC. It encodes CSVVRDTIYGYTF.